This TCR beta chain was observed in a study of shared clonotypes between healthy human individuals. Germline trimming cut 4 bases from V and 1 base from J; bases unmatched to any gene: 10. Looked up from germline, CDR1 is MGHRA and CDR2 is YSYEKL. The CDR3 has 17 amino acids. The study ran the assay at deep level. TCRdb's copy holds only in-frame clones and misses some; the assay was immunoSEQ multiplex PCR. The sample includes a few million clones, approximately 94% seen only once; the top ten take 0.14%. The origin of this receptor is a man between 18 and 35 years old in good health. J is TRBJ2-1 and V is TRBV4-1; TRBD1 aligns across 7 bases. Sequencing input: naive CD4+ T cells sorted from blood. Subset meaning: CD45RA+ positively selected. As DNA, the CDR3 is TGCGCCAGCAGCCCCACTGTAGGGGGCATGTCCTACAATGAGCAGTTCTTC. Protein sequence: CASSPTVGGMSYNEQFF.